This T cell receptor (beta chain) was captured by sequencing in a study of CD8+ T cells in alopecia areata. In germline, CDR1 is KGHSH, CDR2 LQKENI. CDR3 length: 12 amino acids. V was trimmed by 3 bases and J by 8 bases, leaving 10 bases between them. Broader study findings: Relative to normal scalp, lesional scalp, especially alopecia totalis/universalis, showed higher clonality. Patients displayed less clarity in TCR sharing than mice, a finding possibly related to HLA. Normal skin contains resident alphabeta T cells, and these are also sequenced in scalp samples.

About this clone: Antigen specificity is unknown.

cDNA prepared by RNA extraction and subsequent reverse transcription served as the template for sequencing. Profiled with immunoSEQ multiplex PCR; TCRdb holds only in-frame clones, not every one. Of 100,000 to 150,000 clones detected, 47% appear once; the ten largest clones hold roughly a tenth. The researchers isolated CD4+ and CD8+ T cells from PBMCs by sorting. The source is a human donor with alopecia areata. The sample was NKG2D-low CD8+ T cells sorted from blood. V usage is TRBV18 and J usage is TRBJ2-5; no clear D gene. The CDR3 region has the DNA TGTGCCAGCTCACCTGACCCGGACACCCAGTACTTC. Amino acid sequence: CASSPDPDTQYF.